The sequence of this T cell receptor beta chain was determined in a study of T cell repertoires in cytomegalovirus infection. This clonotype has a handful of counts. Its antigen is currently unknown. TCRdb fed the reads into MiXCR, producing one record per CDR3 protein. The sample shows 80,000 or so distinct CDR3 sequences, about 37% of them seen only once. From germline, CDR1 is SGHAT and CDR2 FQNNGV. The trim removed 5 bases at V and 8 bases at J, leaving 12 bases unmatched. This CDR3 spans 17 amino acids. The TCR originated in a human donor in good health (CMV status not recorded). Some clones in this sample may be carry-over from other donors' samples. The sample here was CD8+ T cells from cultured PBMCs, taken from culture after CMV antigen stimulation. This rearrangement joins TRBV11-2 to TRBJ2-3, with TRBD2 matching 14 bases. CDR3 residues: CASSARLAGGQQGTQYF. CDR3 in DNA: TGTGCCAGCAGCGCCCGACTAGCGGGGGGGCAGCAGGGTACGCAGTATTTT. The variable domain in full, with the rest retrieved from reference TRBV11-2 and TRBJ2-3, is EAGVAQSPRYKIIEKRQSVAFWCNPISGHATLYWYQQILGQGPKLLIQFQNNGVVDDSQLPKDRFSAERLKGVDSTLKIQPAKLEDSAVYLCASSARLAGGQQGTQYFGPGTRLTVL.